This TCR beta chain was captured by sequencing in a study of a mutant IDH1 vaccine in newly diagnosed glioma. Notes on this clone: Its antigen remains unknown.

The germline V and J ends were trimmed by 4 bases and 6 bases, with 14 bases remaining between them. Germline V lookup: CDR1 SQVTM, CDR2 ANQGSEA. The CDR3 contains 13 residues. Time point here: week 23, last vaccination. The vaccine gave 300 ug of a 20-mer mutant IDH1 peptide subcutaneously per dose. Produced via immunoSEQ multiplex PCR; TCRdb's table is partial and in-frame only. The sample consists of about 44,000 clones, approximately 90% of them appearing once. The sample was PBMCs, taken from a glioma patient whose treatment included an IDH1 peptide vaccine. The receptor's source is a man between 45 and 60 years old with glioma. The V call is TRBV29-1, the J call TRBJ2-3; D uncertain. This CDR3 reads CSVVVTLADTQYF. The CDR3 coding sequence is TGCAGCGTTGTTGTTACCCTGGCGGATACGCAGTATTTT.